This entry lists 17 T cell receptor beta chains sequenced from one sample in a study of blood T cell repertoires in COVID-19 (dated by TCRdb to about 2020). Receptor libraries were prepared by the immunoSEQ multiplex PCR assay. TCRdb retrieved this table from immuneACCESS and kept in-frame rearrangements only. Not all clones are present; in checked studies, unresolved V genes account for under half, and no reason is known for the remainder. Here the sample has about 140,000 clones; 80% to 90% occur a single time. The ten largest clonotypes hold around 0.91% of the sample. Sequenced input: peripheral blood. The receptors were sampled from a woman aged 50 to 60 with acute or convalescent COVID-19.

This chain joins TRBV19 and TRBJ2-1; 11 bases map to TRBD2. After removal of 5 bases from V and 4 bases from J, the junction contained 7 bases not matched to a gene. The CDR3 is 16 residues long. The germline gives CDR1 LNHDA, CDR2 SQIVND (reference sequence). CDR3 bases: TGTGCCAGTAGTTCCACCGGGACTAGCGGTTACAATGAGCAGTTCTTC. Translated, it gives CASSSTGTSGYNEQFF.

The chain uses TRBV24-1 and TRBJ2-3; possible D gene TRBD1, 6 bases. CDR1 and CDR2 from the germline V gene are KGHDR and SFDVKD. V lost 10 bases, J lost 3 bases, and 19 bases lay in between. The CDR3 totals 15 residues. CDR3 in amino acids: CATVATGQPTDTQYF. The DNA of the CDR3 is TGTGCCACAGTCGCAACCGGACAGCCTACAGATACGCAGTATTTT.

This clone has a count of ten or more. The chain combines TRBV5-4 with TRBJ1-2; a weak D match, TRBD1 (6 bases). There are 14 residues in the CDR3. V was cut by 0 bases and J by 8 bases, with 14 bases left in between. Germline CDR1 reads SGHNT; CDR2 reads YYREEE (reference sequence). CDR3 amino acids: CASSLAGTKHGYTF. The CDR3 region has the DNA TGTGCCAGCAGCTTGGCCGGGACAAAGCACGGCTACACCTTC.

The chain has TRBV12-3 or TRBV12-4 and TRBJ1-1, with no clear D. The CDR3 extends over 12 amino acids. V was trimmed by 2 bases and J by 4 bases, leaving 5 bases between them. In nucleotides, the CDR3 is TGTGCCAGCAGTTTATCGTCCACTGAAGCTTTCTTT. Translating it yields CASSLSSTEAFF.

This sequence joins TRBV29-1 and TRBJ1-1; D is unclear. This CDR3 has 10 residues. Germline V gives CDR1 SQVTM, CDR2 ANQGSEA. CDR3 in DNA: TGCGCCACGAGGAACACTGAAGCTTTCTTT. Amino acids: CATRNTEAFF.

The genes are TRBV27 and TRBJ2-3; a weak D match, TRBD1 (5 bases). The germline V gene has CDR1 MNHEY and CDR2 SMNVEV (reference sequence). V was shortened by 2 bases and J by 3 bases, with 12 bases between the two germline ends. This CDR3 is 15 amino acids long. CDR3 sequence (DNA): TGTGCCAGCAGTTTAAGGCAGGGAAGGACAGATACGCAGTATTTT. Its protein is CASSLRQGRTDTQYF.

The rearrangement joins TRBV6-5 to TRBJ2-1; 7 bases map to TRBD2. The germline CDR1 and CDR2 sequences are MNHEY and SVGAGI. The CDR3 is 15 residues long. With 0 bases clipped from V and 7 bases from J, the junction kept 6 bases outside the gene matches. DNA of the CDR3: TGTGCCAGCAGTTACTCGGTAGCGGGTGGTAATGAGCAGTTCTTC. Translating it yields CASSYSVAGGNEQFF.

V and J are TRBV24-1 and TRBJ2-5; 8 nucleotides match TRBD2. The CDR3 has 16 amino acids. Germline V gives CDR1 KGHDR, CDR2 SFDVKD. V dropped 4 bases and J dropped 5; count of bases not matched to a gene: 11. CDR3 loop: CATSERAGALGETQYF. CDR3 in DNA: TGTGCCACCAGTGAGCGAGCGGGAGCCCTTGGGGAGACCCAGTACTTC.

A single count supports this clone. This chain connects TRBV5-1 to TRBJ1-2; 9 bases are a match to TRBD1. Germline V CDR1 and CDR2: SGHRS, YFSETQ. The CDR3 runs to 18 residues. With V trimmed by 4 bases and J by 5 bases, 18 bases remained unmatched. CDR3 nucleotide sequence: TGCGCCAGCAGCGGACGGAGATACGAACAGGGGGCGCGATATGGCTACACCTTC. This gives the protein CASSGRRYEQGARYGYTF.

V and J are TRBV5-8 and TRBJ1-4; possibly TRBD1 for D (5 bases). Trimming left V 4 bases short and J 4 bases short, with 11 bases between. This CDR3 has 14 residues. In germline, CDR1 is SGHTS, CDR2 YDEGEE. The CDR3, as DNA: TGTGCCAGCAGCGGGGGACTGTTTAATGAAAAACTGTTTTTT. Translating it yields CASSGGLFNEKLFF. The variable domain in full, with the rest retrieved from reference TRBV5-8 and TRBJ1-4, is EAGVTQSPTHLIKTRGQQATLRCSPISGHTSVYWYQQALGLGLQFLLWYDEGEERNRGNFPPRFSGRQFPNYSSELNVNALELEDSALYLCASSGGLFNEKLFFGSGTQLSVL.

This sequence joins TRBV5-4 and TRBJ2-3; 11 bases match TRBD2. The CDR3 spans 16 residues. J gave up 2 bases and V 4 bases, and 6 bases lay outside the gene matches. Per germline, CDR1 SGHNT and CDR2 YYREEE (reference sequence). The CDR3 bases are TGTGCCAGCAGCGCCCCGACTAGCGGGAACACAGATACGCAGTATTTT. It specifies CASSAPTSGNTDTQYF.

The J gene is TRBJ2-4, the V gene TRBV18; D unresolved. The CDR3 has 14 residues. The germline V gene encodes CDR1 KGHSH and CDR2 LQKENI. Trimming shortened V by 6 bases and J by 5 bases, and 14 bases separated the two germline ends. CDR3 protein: CASSNRVAENIQYF. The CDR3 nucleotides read TGTGCCAGCTCGAACCGGGTCGCCGAAAACATTCAGTACTTC.

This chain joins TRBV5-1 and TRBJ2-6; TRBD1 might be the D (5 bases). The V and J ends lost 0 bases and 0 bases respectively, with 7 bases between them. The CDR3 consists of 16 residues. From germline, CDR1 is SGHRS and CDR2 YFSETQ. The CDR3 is CASSLEGNSGANVLTF. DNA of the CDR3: TGCGCCAGCAGCTTGGAGGGGAACTCTGGGGCCAACGTCCTGACTTTC.

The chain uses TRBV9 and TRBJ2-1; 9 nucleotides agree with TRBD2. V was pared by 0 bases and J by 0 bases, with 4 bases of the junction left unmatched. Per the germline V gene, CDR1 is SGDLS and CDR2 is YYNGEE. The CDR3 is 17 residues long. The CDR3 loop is CASSVAASGASYNEQFF. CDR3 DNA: TGTGCCAGCAGCGTAGCAGCTAGCGGGGCCTCCTACAATGAGCAGTTCTTC.

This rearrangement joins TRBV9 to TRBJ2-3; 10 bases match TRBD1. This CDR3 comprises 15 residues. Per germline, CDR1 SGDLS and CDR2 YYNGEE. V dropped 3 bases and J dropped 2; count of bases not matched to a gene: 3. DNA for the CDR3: TGTGCCAGCAGCGCCGGGACAGGGGTCACAGATACGCAGTATTTT. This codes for CASSAGTGVTDTQYF.

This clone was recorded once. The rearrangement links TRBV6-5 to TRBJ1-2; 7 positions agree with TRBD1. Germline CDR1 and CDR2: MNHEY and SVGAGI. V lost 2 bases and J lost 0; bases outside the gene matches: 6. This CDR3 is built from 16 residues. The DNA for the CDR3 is TGTGCCAGCAGTTACAACTCAGGGGGAGCTAACTATGGCTACACCTTC. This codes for CASSYNSGGANYGYTF.

The CDR3 bases are TGCGCCAGCAGCCGGGGGGCAGAGAAAGACGACGCTTTCTTT. Its protein product is CASSRGAEKDDAFF. The chain carries TRBV5-1 and TRBJ1-1; D is possibly TRBD1 (6 bases). This CDR3 comprises 14 residues. Trimming pared 4 bases from V and 11 bases from J, leaving 21 bases between. CDR1 SGHRS and CDR2 YFSETQ come from the germline V gene.